This T cell receptor (beta chain) was found in a study of identical twins. TCRdb fed the 5' RACE reads into MiXCR, producing one record per CDR3 protein. The top ten clones hold roughly 3% of a sample with 430,000 or so distinct CDR3 sequences, roughly 24% of them seen once. Germline V gene sequence: CDR1 SGHKS, CDR2 YYEKEE (reference sequence). CDR3 length equals 16 residues. Trimming took off 4 bases at V and 0 bases at J, with 17 bases between the two ends. The same sample was also studied in work on T cells expressing NK-cell markers. In that study: Underlying the TCR beta repertoires were sorted CD3+CD56+NKG2C+, CD3+CD56+NKG2C- and CD3+CD56-NKG2C+ T cells. There remained a lack of clarity about HCMV specificity of expanded NKG2C+ T cell clones.

This clonotype was obtained from a woman under 30 in good health. The material sequenced was CD4+ T cells sorted from blood. This chain uses TRBV5-5 with TRBJ2-7; D assignment may be TRBD1 or TRBD2 (5 bases each). The CDR3 loop reads CASSLSSGRNSYEQYF. For the CDR3, the DNA is TGTGCCAGCAGCCTCTCGTCGGGACGGAACTCCTACGAGCAGTACTTC.